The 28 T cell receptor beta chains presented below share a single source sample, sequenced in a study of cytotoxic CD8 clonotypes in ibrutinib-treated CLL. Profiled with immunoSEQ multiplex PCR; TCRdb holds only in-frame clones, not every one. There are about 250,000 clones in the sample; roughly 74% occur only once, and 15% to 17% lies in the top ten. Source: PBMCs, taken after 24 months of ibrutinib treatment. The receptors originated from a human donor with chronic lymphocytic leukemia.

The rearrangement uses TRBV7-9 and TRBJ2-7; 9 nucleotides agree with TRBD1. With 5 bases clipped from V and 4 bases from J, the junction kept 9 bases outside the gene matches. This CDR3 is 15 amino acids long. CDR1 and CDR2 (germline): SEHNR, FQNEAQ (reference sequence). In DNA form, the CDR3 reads TGTGCCAGCAGCACCAGGGGAGACAGGGGGTACGAGCAGTACTTC. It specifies CASSTRGDRGYEQYF.

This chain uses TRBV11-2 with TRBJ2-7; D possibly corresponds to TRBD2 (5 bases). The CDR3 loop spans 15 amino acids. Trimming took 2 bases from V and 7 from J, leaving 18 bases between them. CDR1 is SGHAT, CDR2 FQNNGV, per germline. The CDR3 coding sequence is TGTGCCAGCAGCTTACGGCGGGCAGTTTTTCCTGAGCAGTACTTC. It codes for CASSLRRAVFPEQYF.

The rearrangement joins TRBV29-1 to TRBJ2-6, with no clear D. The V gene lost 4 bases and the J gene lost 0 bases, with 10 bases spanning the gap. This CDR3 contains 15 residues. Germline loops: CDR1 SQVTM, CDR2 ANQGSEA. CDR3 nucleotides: TGCAGCGTTGTTGGACCAAACTCTGGGGCCAACGTCCTGACTTTC. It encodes CSVVGPNSGANVLTF.

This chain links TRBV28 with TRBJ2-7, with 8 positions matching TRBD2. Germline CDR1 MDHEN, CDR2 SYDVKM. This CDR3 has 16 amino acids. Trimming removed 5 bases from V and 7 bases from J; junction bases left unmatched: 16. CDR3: CASSPPWGLETGEQYF. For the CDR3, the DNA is TGTGCCAGCAGTCCCCCATGGGGACTAGAGACGGGGGAGCAGTACTTC.

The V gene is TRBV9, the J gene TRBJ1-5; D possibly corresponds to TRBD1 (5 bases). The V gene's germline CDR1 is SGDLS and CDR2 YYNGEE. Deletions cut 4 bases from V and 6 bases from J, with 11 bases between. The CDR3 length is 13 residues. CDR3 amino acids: CASSMQGGQPQHF. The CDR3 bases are TGTGCCAGCAGCATGCAGGGTGGTCAGCCCCAGCATTTT. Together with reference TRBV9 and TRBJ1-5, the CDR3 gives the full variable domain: DSGVTQTPKHLITATGQRVTLRCSPRSGDLSVYWYQQSLDQGLQFLIQYYNGEERAKGNILERFSAQQFPDLHSELNLSSLELGDSALYFCASSMQGGQPQHFGDGTRLSIL.

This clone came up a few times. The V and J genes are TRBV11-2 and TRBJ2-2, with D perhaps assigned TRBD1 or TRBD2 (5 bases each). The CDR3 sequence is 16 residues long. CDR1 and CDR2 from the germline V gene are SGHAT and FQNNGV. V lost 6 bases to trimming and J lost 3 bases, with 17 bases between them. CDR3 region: CASRPTGGGDTGELFF. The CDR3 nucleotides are TGTGCCAGCAGGCCCACAGGAGGCGGCGACACCGGGGAGCTGTTTTTT. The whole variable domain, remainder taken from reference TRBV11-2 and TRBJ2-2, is EAGVAQSPRYKIIEKRQSVAFWCNPISGHATLYWYQQILGQGPKLLIQFQNNGVVDDSQLPKDRFSAERLKGVDSTLKIQPAKLEDSAVYLCASRPTGGGDTGELFFGEGSRLTVL.

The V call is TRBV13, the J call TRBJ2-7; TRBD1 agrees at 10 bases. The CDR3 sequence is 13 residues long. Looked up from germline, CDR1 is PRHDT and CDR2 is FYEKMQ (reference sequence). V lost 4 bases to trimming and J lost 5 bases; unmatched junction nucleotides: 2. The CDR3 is CASSSGTGDEQYF. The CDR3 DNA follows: TGTGCCAGCAGCTCCGGGACAGGGGACGAGCAGTACTTC.

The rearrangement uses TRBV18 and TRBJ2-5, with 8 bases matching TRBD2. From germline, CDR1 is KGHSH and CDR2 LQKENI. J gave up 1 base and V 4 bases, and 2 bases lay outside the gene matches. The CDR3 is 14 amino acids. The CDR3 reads CASSRSGTQETQYF. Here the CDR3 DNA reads TGTGCCAGCTCACGTAGCGGGACCCAAGAGACCCAGTACTTC.

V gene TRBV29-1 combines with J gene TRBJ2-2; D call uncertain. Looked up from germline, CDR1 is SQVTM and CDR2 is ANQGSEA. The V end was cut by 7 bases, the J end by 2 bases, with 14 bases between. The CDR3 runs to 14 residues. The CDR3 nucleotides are TGCAGCGCCATGCCCAGCCTCAACACCGGGGAGCTGTTTTTT. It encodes CSAMPSLNTGELFF.

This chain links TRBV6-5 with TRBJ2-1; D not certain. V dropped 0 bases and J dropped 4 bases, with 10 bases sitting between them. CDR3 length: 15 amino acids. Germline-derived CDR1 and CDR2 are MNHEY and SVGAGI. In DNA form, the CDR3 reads TGTGCCAGCAGTTACTCGCGTTTCACTTACAATGAGCAGTTCTTC. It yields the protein CASSYSRFTYNEQFF.

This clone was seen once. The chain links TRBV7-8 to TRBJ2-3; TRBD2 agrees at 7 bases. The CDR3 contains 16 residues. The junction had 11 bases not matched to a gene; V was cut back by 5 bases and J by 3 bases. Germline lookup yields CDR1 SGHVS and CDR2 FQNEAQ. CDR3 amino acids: CASSVLGRETTDTQYF. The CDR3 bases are TGTGCCAGCAGCGTTTTGGGGCGGGAGACGACAGATACGCAGTATTTT. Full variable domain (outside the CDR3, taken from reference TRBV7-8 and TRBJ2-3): GAGVSQSPRYKVAKRGQDVALRCDPISGHVSLFWYQQALGQGPEFLTYFQNEAQLDKSGLPSDRFFAERPEGSVSTLKIQRTQQEDSAVYLCASSVLGRETTDTQYFGPGTRLTVL.

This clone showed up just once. DNA of the CDR3: TGTGCCAGCACCTCCCGGGACATTAGGAATTCACCCCTCCACTTT. Translating it yields CASTSRDIRNSPLHF. The V call is TRBV6-5, the J call TRBJ1-6, with a weak D call TRBD1 (6 bases). Germline V gene lookup returns CDR1 MNHEY and CDR2 SVGAGI. V lost 7 bases and J lost 7, with 17 bases in between. The CDR3 is 15 residues long.

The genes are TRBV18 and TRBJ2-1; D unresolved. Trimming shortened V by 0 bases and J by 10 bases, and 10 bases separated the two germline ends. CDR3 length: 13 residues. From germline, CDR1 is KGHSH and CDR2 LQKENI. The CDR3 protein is CASSPPVGREQFF. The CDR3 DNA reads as TGTGCCAGCTCACCACCAGTCGGGCGGGAGCAGTTCTTC.

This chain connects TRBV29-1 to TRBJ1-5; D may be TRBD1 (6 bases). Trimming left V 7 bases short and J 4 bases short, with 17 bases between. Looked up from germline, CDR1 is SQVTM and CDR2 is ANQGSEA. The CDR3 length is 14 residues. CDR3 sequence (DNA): TGCAGCGCCATTACAGGGTGGCGGAATCAGCCCCAGCATTTT. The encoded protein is CSAITGWRNQPQHF.

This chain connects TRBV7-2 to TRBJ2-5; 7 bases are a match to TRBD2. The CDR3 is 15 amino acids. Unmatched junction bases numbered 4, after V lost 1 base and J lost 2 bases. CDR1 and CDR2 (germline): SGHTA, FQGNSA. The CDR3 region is CASSLERGSQETQYF. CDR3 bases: TGTGCCAGCAGCTTAGAGCGGGGTTCGCAAGAGACCCAGTACTTC.

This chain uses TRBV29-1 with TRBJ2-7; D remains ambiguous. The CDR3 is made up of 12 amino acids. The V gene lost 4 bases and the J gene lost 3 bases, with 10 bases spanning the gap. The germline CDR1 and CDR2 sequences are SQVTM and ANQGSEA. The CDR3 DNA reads TGCAGCGTTGTAACTTCGAACTACGAGCAGTACTTC. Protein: CSVVTSNYEQYF.

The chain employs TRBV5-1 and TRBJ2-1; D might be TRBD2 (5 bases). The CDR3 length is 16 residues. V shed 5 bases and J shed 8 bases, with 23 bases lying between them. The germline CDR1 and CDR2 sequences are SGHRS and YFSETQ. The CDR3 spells CASRNRGRAPPDEQFF. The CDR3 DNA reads TGCGCCAGCAGGAACCGTGGGCGGGCTCCTCCAGATGAGCAGTTCTTC.

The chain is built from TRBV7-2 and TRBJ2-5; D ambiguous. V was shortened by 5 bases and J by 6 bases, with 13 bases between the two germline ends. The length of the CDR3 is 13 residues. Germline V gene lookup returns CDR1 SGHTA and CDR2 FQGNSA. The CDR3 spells CASSPSTIQTQYF. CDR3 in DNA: TGTGCCAGCAGCCCCAGTACCATCCAGACCCAGTACTTC.

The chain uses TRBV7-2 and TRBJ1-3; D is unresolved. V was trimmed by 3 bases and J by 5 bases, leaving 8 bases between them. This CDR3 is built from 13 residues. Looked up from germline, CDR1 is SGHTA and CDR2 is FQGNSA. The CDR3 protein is CASSFGIRNTIYF. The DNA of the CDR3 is TGTGCCAGCAGCTTTGGGATCCGAAACACCATATATTTT.

Written as DNA, the CDR3 is TGTGCCAGCAGCGTAGGGGCTAGCGGAGTAAAAGAGACCCAGTACTTC. It codes for CASSVGASGVKETQYF. The chain links TRBV9 to TRBJ2-5, with 7 bases identical to TRBD2. The CDR3 sequence is 16 residues long. Per germline, CDR1 SGDLS and CDR2 YYNGEE. The V segment lost 0 bases and the J segment 3 bases; nucleotides outside the gene matches: 8.

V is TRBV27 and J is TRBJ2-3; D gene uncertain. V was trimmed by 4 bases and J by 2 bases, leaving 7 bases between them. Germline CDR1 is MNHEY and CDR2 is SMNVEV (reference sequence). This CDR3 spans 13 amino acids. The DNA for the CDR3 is TGTGCCAGCAGTTCCGAGCTCACAGATACGCAGTATTTT. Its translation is CASSSELTDTQYF.

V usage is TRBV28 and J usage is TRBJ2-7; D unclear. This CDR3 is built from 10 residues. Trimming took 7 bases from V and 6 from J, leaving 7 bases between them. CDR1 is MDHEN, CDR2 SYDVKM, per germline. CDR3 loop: CASTRGEQYF. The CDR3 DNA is TGTGCCAGCACTCGAGGCGAGCAGTACTTC.

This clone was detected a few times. CDR3 region: CSVTEGEQYF. The CDR3 DNA reads TGCAGCGTGACAGAGGGCGAGCAGTACTTC. The chain is built from TRBV29-1 and TRBJ2-7, with D tentatively TRBD1 or TRBD2 (5 bases each). V lost 6 bases and J lost 6, with 9 bases in between. The length of the CDR3 is 10 residues. CDR1 and CDR2 (germline): SQVTM, ANQGSEA.

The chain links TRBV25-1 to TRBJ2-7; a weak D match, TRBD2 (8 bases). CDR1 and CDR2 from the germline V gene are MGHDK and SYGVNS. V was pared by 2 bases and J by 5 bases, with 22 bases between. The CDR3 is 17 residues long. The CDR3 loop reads CASSEKEGDSGGHEQYF. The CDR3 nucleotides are TGTGCCAGCAGTGAAAAAGAGGGGGACAGCGGGGGTCACGAGCAGTACTTC.

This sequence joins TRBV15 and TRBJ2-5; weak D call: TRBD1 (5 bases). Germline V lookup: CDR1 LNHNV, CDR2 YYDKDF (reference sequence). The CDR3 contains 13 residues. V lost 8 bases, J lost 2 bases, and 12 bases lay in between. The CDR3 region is CATAQGAQETQYF. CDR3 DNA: TGTGCCACCGCACAAGGGGCTCAAGAGACCCAGTACTTC.

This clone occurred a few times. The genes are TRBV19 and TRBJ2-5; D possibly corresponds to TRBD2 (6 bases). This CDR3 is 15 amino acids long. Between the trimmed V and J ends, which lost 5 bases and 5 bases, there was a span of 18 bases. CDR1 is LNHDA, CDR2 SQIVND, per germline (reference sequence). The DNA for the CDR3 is TGTGCCAGTAGTCCCTACCGCGGGATGGGGGAGACCCAGTACTTC. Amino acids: CASSPYRGMGETQYF.

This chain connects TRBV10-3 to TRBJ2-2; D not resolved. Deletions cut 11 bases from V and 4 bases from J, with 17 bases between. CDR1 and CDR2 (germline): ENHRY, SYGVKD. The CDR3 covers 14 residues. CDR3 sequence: CAGKGDEATGELFF. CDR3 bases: TGTGCCGGCAAGGGTGATGAAGCCACCGGGGAGCTGTTTTTT.

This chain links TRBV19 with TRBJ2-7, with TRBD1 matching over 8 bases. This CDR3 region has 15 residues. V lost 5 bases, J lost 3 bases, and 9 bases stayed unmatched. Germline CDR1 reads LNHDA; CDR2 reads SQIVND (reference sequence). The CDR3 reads CASSFGTGYRYEQYF. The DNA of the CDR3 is TGTGCCAGTAGTTTCGGGACAGGCTATCGCTACGAGCAGTACTTC.